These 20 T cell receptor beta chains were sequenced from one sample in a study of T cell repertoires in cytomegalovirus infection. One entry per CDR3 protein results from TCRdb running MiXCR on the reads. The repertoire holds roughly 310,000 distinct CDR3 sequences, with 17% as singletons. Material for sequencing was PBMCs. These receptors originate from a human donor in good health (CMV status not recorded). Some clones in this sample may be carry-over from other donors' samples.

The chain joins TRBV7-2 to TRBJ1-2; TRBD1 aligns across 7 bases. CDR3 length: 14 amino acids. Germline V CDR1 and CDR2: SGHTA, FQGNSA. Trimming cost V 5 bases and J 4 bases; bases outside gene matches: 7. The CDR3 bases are TGTGCCAGCAGCCTCTCTGGGACAGCCTATGGCTACACCTTC. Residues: CASSLSGTAYGYTF.

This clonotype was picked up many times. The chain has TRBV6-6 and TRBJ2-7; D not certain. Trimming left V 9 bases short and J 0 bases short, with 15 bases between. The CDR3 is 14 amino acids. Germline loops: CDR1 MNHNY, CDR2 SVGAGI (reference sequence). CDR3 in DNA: TGTGCCAGTGTAGCCGGAACCAGCTCCTACGAGCAGTACTTC. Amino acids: CASVAGTSSYEQYF.

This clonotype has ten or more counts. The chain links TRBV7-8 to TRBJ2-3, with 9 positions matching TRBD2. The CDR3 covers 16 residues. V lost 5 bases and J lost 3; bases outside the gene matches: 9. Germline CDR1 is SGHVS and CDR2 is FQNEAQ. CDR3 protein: CASSPSPSGGTDTQYF. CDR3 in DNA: TGTGCCAGCAGCCCGTCCCCCAGCGGGGGGACAGATACGCAGTATTTT.

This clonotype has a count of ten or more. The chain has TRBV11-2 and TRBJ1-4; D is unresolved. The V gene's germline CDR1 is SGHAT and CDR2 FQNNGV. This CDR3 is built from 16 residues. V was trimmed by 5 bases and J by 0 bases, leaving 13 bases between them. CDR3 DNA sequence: TGTGCCAGCAGCCCAACGCTCCAGTCAACTAATGAAAAACTGTTTTTT. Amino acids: CASSPTLQSTNEKLFF.

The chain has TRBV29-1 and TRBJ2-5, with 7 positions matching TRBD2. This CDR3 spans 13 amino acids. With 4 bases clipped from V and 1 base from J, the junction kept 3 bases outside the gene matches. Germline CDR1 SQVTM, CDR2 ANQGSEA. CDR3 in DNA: TGCAGCGTTGCCGCGGGGGTCCAAGAGACCCAGTACTTC. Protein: CSVAAGVQETQYF.

CDR3 region: CAISEEGIDSPLHF. As DNA, the CDR3 is TGTGCCATCAGTGAAGAGGGGATCGATTCACCCCTCCACTTT. The V gene is TRBV10-3, the J gene TRBJ1-6; D may be TRBD1 (5 bases). The V gene's germline CDR1 is ENHRY and CDR2 SYGVKD. Trimming removed 3 bases at V and 8 bases at J, with 11 bases between. The CDR3 loop spans 14 amino acids.

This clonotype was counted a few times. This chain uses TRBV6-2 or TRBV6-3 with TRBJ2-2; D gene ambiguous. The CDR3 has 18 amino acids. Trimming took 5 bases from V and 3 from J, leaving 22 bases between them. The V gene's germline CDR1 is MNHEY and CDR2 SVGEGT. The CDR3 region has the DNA TGTGCCAGCAGTCGCGCGATTTCGTCTCTGGTCCACACCGGGGAGCTGTTTTTT. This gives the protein CASSRAISSLVHTGELFF.

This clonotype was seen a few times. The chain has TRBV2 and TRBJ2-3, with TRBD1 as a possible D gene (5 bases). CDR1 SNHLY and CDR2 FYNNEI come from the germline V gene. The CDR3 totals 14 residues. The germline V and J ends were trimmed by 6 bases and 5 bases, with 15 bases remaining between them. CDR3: CASRGAQRIDTQYF. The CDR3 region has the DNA TGTGCCAGCAGAGGGGCTCAAAGAATAGATACGCAGTATTTT.

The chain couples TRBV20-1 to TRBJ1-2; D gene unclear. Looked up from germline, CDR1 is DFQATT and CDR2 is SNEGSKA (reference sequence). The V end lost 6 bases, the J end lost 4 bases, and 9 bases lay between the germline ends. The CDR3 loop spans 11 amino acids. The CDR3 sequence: CSAPNIYGYTF. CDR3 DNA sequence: TGCAGTGCCCCAAACATCTATGGCTACACCTTC.

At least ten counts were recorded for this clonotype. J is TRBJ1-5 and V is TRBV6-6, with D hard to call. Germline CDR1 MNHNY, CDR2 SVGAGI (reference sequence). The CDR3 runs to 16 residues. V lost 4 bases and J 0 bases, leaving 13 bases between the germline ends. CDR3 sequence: CASSFGRGSSNQPQHF. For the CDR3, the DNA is TGTGCCAGCAGTTTCGGTCGGGGTTCTAGCAATCAGCCCCAGCATTTT.

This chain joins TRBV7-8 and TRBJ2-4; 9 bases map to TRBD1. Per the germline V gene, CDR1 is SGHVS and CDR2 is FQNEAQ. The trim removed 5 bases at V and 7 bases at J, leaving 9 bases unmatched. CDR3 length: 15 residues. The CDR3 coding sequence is TGTGCCAGCAGCGGGCGGACAGGGGCCGGGAACATTCAGTACTTC. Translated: CASSGRTGAGNIQYF.

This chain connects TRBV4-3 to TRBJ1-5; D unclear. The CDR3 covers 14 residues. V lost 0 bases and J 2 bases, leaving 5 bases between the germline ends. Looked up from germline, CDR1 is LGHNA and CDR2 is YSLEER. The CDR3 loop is CASSQDPGNQPQHF. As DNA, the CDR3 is TGCGCCAGCAGCCAAGATCCCGGCAATCAGCCCCAGCATTTT.

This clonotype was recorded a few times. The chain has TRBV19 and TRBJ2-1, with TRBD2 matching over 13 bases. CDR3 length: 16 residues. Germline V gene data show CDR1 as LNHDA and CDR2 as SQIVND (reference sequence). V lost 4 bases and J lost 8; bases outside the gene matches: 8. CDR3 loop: CASSTRTSGGRDEQFF. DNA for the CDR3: TGTGCCAGTAGTACAAGGACTAGCGGGGGCAGGGATGAGCAGTTCTTC.

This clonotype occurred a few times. CDR3 sequence reads: CASSIAGTGVNEQFF. The DNA for the CDR3 is TGTGCCAGCAGCATAGCCGGGACAGGGGTCAATGAGCAGTTCTTC. This sequence joins TRBV11-3 and TRBJ2-1; 10 nucleotides agree with TRBD1. The CDR3 length is 15 residues. From germline, CDR1 is SGHNT and CDR2 YENEEA. V trimming: 5 bases; J trimming: 6 bases; junction bases outside the gene matches: 7.

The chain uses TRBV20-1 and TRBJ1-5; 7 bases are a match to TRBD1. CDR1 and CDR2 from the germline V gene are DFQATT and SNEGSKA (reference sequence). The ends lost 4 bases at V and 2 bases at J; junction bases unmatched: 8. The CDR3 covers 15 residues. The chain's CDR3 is CSAMTGSVGNQPQHF. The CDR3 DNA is TGCAGTGCTATGACAGGGAGTGTGGGCAATCAGCCCCAGCATTTT.

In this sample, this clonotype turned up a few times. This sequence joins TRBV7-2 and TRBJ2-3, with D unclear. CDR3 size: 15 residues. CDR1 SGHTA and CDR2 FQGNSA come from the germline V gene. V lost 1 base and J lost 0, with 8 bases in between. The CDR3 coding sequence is TGTGCCAGCAGCTTAGTGGGCCAGAGCACAGATACGCAGTATTTT. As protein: CASSLVGQSTDTQYF.

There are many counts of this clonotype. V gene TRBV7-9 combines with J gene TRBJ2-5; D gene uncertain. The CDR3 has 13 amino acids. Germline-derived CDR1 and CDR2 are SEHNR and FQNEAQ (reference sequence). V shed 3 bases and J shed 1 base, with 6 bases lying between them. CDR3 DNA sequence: TGTGCCAGCAGCTTTGGCCCCCAAGAGACCCAGTACTTC. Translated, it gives CASSFGPQETQYF.

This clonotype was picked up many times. The CDR3 nucleotides are TGTGCCAGCAGTCCGTTGACAGGGGAAATCGGCCCCCAGCATTTT. Encoded protein: CASSPLTGEIGPQHF. V gene TRBV6-2 or TRBV6-3 combines with J gene TRBJ1-5; 8 bases match TRBD1. V lost 5 bases, J lost 10 bases, and 13 bases stayed unmatched. CDR3 length equals 15 residues. CDR1 and CDR2 from the germline V gene are MNHEY and SVGEGT.

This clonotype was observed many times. CDR3 in amino acids: CASSLGSGTYGNQPQHF. The CDR3 bases are TGTGCCAGCAGCTTAGGGTCCGGGACCTATGGCAATCAGCCCCAGCATTTT. V is TRBV7-2 and J is TRBJ1-5, with D perhaps matching TRBD1 (5 bases). The CDR3 is made up of 17 amino acids. CDR1 and CDR2 (germline): SGHTA, FQGNSA. Trimming took 1 base from V and 2 from J, leaving 15 bases between them.

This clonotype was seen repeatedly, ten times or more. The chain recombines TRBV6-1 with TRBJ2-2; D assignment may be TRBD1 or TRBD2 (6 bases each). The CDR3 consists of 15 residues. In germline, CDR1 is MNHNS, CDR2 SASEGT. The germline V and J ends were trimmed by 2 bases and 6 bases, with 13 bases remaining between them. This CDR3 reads CASSEWGAVAGELFF. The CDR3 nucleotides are TGTGCCAGCAGTGAATGGGGGGCGGTCGCCGGGGAGCTGTTTTTT.